The entry below gives a single T cell receptor (beta chain) sequence along with its context. What this receptor recognizes is not known. No much larger clone exists at a distance of one base, and base qualities are not known. This entry comes from a study of CD8 T cells in Susac syndrome (dated by TCRdb to the late 2010s). For context, the study as a whole: Repertoire sequencing was used to test whether CD8+ T cell activation and differentiation in Susac syndrome was antigen driven.

The CDR3 goes from the cysteine to the phenylalanine over 16 residues. Only CDR3 DNA is held: 48 bases, read in frame from base 1. The germline V gene sets CDR1 to MGHRA and CDR2 to YSYEKL. Germline trimming amounts to 1 base on V and 2 bases on J, with 6 as the count of junction bases outside the gene matches. Peripheral blood CD8+ and CD4+ T cells from healthy donors, Susac syndrome patients and multiple sclerosis patients were profiled using high-throughput TCR beta sequencing. Healthy donors were age- and sex-matched controls. Bulk CD8+ and CD4+ T cells were purified by magnetic negative isolation, whereas CD8+ TEMRA cells were enriched by FACS. Blood was drawn into EDTA tubes, processed within 24 hours, and PBMCs were isolated by density gradient centrifugation. PBMCs destined for TCR sequencing were cryopreserved in liquid nitrogen and later thawed in a 37 °C water bath. A purity of at least 90% was achieved for sorted or isolated CD4+, CD8+ and CD8+ TEMRA cells.

RNA was extracted using the RNeasy kit, and about 0.45 to 1 microgram was reverse transcribed with random hexamers. The immunoSEQ multiplex PCR assay, covering 54 Vbeta and 13 Jbeta segments, was used to amplify TCR beta CDR3 regions. To correct PCR amplification bias, a synthetic template baseline was used for both primer optimization and computational correction. For the original study's pipeline: Reads were assigned to V, D and J genes according to IMGT and analyzed in immunoSEQ Analyzer, with only productive sequences retained. To calculate clonality, Shannon entropy was normalized by log2 of the number of productive unique sequences and then subtracted from one. For each patient and control, public and private clones were evaluated within the 100 most prevalent clones. Clones were defined as Susac-specific when absent from the healthy and MS cohorts, from approximately 1,100 published viral clones and from other ImmuneACCESS disease sequences. TCRdb trimmed the raw reads at Q25, called clones with MiXCR and kept productive beta chains. A single entry per CDR3 protein holds the most common genes and DNA from its merged rows. TCRdb's processing, not the authors', yielded these V and J calls. The sample records 100,000 to 150,000 distinct CDR3 sequences, about 95% of which are singletons. 0.12% of the sample is taken by the ten largest.

Study-wide conclusions, independent of this receptor: The study acknowledged that relatively few individuals were included in the TCR sequencing and HLA analysis.

Here the chain combines TRBV4-1 and TRBJ2-3, with TRBD1 identical over 7 junction bases. The specimen sequenced was CD4+ T cells from PBMCs. The source is a human donor in good health. The CDR3: CASSQARDSPTDTQYF. The sequenced DNA is TGCGCCAGCAGCCAAGCAAGGGACAGCCCCACAGATACGCAGTATTTT.